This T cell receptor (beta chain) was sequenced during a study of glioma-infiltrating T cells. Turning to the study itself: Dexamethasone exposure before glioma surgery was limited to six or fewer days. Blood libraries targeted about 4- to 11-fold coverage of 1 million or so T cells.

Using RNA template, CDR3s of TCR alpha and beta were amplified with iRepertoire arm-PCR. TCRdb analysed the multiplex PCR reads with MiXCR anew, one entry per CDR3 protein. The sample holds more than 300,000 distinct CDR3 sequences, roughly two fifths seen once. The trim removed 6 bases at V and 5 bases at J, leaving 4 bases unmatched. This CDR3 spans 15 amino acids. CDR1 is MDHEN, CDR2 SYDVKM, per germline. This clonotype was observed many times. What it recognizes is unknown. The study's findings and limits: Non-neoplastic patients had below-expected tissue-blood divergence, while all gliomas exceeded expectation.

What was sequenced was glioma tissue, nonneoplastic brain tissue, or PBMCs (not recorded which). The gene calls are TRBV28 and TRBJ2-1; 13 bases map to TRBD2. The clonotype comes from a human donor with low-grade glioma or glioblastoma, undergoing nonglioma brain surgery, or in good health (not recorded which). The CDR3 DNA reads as TGTGCCAGCAGCGGACTAGCGGGAGACGACAATGAGCAGTTCTTC. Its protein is CASSGLAGDDNEQFF.